This T cell receptor beta chain was sequenced during a study of T cell responses to AZD1222 COVID-19 vaccine. Study summary: Recipients boosted at about 4 weeks or about 12 weeks are pooled. Overall study results and limits: Regions left unmutated in variants are reportedly the target of nearly half of spike-specific TCRs. Only after the peak T cell response were repertoires sampled. After two AZD1222 doses, spike-specific TCR breadth and depth rose versus day 0.

This clone has just a few counts. Its antigen is not identified. Produced via immunoSEQ multiplex PCR; TCRdb's table is partial and in-frame only. Among approximately 100,000 clones, 75% to 90% were seen once, and the ten largest hold 20%. This specimen was peripheral blood, taken on day 0 of AZD1222 vaccination. The TCR was taken from an adult in good health.

The chain's CDR3 is CASSFRTSASTDTQYF. CDR3 sequence (DNA): TGTGCCAGCAGTTTCCGGACTAGCGCTAGCACAGATACGCAGTATTTT. This chain connects TRBV27 to TRBJ2-3, with 9 bases identical to TRBD2. V lost 3 bases to trimming and J lost 0 bases; unmatched junction nucleotides: 4. The length of the CDR3 is 16 residues. Germline V CDR1 and CDR2: MNHEY, SMNVEV (reference sequence).